This is a list of T cell receptor beta chains from one sample in a study of cytotoxic CD8 clonotypes in ibrutinib-treated CLL. Assay: immunoSEQ multiplex PCR; the TCRdb copy retains only in-frame clones and omits some. This sample yields 150,000 to 200,000 clones, of which more than 70% are seen a single time; 3% to 3.5% belongs to the top ten. Sequenced here: PBMCs, sampled at disease progression, from a patient treated with ibrutinib. The source of these receptors is a human donor with chronic lymphocytic leukemia. CDR3s include the opening cysteine and the closing phenylalanine or tryptophan. Each record gives: clone size, D gene, J gene, V gene, CDR3 DNA, CDR3 protein. The D gene is left open where the match is weak. Rows may omit the clone size; those that give it use once, few, many or a size class.

NA TRBD2 TRBJ2-2 TRBV5-4 TGTGCCAGCAGGTCCGGACTAGCGGGAGGGCAAGGGGAGCTGTTTTTT CASRSGLAGGQGELFF
NA NA TRBJ2-1 TRBV5-1 TGCGCCAGCAGCTTGGATGGCGCGAATGAGCAGTTCTTC CASSLDGANEQFF
NA TRBD1 TRBJ1-1 TRBV19 TGTGCCAGTAGATCTCGGGACAGGAACACTGAAGCTTTCTTT CASRSRDRNTEAFF
NA NA TRBJ1-2 TRBV11-2 TGTGCCAGCAGCTTAGGCGGTACGGGCTATGGCTACACCTTC CASSLGGTGYGYTF
NA NA TRBJ2-1 TRBV9 TGTGCCAGCAGCGAAGACATCAATGAGCAGTTCTTC CASSEDINEQFF
NA NA TRBJ1-2 TRBV7-6 TGTGCCAGCAGCTTTGGACAGTCATATGGCTACACCTTC CASSFGQSYGYTF
NA NA TRBJ2-7 TRBV6-5 TGTGCCAGCAGTTACAGCGAGGTCCCGGACTACGAGCAGTACTTC CASSYSEVPDYEQYF
NA NA TRBJ2-1 TRBV7-6 TGTGCCATCGAAAAACAGGGGTCGGGAGTCTCCTACAATGAGCAGTTCTTC CAIEKQGSGVSYNEQFF
NA NA TRBJ2-1 TRBV6-5 TGTGCCAGCAGTTACCGCCATGAGCAGTTCTTC CASSYRHEQFF
NA NA TRBJ1-2 TRBV2 TGTGCCAGCGGGCAAACGAGGGGAGGGAAGCGTGGCTACACCTTC CASGQTRGGKRGYTF
NA NA TRBJ1-3 TRBV15 TGTGCCACCAGCAAAAATAGACAGGCGAGCTCTGGAAACACCATATATTTT CATSKNRQASSGNTIYF
NA TRBD1 TRBJ2-7 TRBV7-9 TGTGCCAGCAGCCCGGGACAGGGAGTTAGGTACGAGCAGTACTTC CASSPGQGVRYEQYF
NA NA TRBJ2-3 TRBV25-1 TGTGCCAGCAGTGAAGGGGCGGGTCGGTCCACGGATACGCAGTATTTT CASSEGAGRSTDTQYF
NA NA TRBJ1-5 TRBV9 TGTGCCAGCAGCGTCGGCAGCTCCCCTCAGCCCCAGCATTTT CASSVGSSPQPQHF
NA NA TRBJ2-3 TRBV11-3 TGTGCCAGCAGCTTAGGAGGGACCACAGATACGCAGTATTTT CASSLGGTTDTQYF
once NA TRBJ2-7 TRBV29-1 TGCAGCGTTGAAGGTCACCTAAGTCCCTACGAGCAGTACTTC CSVEGHLSPYEQYF
NA NA TRBJ1-1 TRBV7-3 TGTGCCAGCAGCTCCCAGAGAAATACTGAAGCTTTCTTT CASSSQRNTEAFF
NA NA TRBJ2-7 TRBV19 TGTGCCAGTACCGGGACACTTAACCACGAGCAGTACTTC CASTGTLNHEQYF
NA NA TRBJ1-5 TRBV6-5 TGTGCCAGCAGTTACTCGAAGGGCAGGGGCCAGCCCCAGCATTTT CASSYSKGRGQPQHF
NA NA TRBJ2-7 TRBV15 TGTGCCACCAGCAGAGGACTATCCGAGCAGTACTTC CATSRGLSEQYF
once TRBD1 TRBJ1-5 TRBV19 TGTGCTAGTAGGACAGGCGGGAATAGCAATCAGCCCCAGCATTTT CASRTGGNSNQPQHF
NA NA TRBJ1-3 TRBV9 TGTGCCAGCAGCGTAGCAGGGGCACGTGGAAACACCATATATTTT CASSVAGARGNTIYF
NA TRBD1 TRBJ2-7 TRBV7-6 TGTGCCAGCAGCGCTAGGACAGGGGCAGATTCCTACGAGCAGTACTTC CASSARTGADSYEQYF
NA TRBD1 TRBJ2-5 TRBV18 TGTGCCAGCTCACCACCAGAAGGGACAGTCCCGAGAGAGACCCAGTACTTC CASSPPEGTVPRETQYF
once NA TRBJ1-3 TRBV4-3 TGCGCCAGCAGCCCGAGTCAGTTCCAAAACACCATATATTTT CASSPSQFQNTIYF
NA NA TRBJ1-1 TRBV2 TGTGCCAGCAAATACGAAGGCACTGAAGCTTTCTTT CASKYEGTEAFF
NA NA TRBJ2-3 TRBV15 TGTGCCACCAGCAGAGATTTCGCAGATACGCAGTATTTT CATSRDFADTQYF
NA TRBD1 TRBJ2-7 TRBV28 TGTGCCAGCAGTTTTCTGGACAGGGTAGGCGAGCAGTACTTC CASSFLDRVGEQYF
NA TRBD1 TRBJ1-5 TRBV9 TGTGCCAGCAGCGTAGTCGCCTTATTTTTGGGACAGGGTATCTTCAGCAATCAGCCCCAGCATTTT CASSVVALFLGQGIFSNQPQHF
NA TRBD2 TRBJ2-3 TRBV18 TGTGCCAGCTCCCCTAGGACTAGCGGGAGTCGGGATACGCAGTATTTT CASSPRTSGSRDTQYF
NA TRBD2 TRBJ2-5 TRBV27 TGTGCCAGCAGGGGCAGAAACCTACTAGCGCAAGAGACCCAGTACTTC CASRGRNLLAQETQYF
NA NA TRBJ2-7 TRBV6-5 TGTGCCAGCAGTTCCCGAAAGTACGAGCAGTACTTC CASSSRKYEQYF